One sample yielded the 20 T cell receptor beta chains listed below, sequenced in a study of cytomegalovirus exposure and HLA in healthy donors. This PCR relied on a set of 60 Vbeta primers and 13 Jbeta primers. The table came from immunoSEQ multiplex PCR; TCRdb's copy has only in-frame clones and leaves some out. The data hold roughly 56,000 clones, with about 80% observed a single time. The source material was PBMCs. The receptors come from a man aged 45-65 years in good health and CMV-seropositive.

The V call is TRBV2, the J call TRBJ2-2, with TRBD2 matching over 7 bases. The CDR3 length is 15 residues. In germline, CDR1 is SNHLY, CDR2 FYNNEI. The ends lost 6 bases at V and 6 bases at J; junction bases unmatched: 10. The CDR3 DNA is TGTGCCAGCAGGGGGATTGGGAGGGGATCCGGGGAGCTGTTTTTT. This codes for CASRGIGRGSGELFF.

This clone occurred a few times. The CDR3 does not close with the conserved phenylalanine or tryptophan, likely indicating a read error. The chain couples TRBV27 to TRBJ1-1; 7 bases are a match to TRBD1. J gave up 0 bases and V 2 bases, and 6 bases lay outside the gene matches. The germline gives CDR1 MNHEY, CDR2 SMNVEV (reference sequence). The CDR3 sequence is 16 residues long. CDR3: CASSLRGRSMNTEAFL. In DNA form, the CDR3 reads TGTGCCAGCAGTTTAAGGGGGCGGAGCATGAACACTGAAGCTTTCTTG.

The gene calls are TRBV6-5 and TRBJ2-2; possibly TRBD2 for D (5 bases). Trimming took 10 bases from V and 2 from J, leaving 11 bases between them. From germline, CDR1 is MNHEY and CDR2 SVGAGI. This CDR3 has 13 residues. In DNA form, the CDR3 reads TGTGCCACCGCGGGCTTAAACACCGGGGAGCTGTTTTTT. Its protein is CATAGLNTGELFF.

The V gene is TRBV6-1, the J gene TRBJ2-3; D is ambiguous. This CDR3 contains 18 residues. The V end lost 2 bases, the J end lost 0 bases, and 18 bases lay between the germline ends. The germline gives CDR1 MNHNS, CDR2 SASEGT. The DNA for the CDR3 is TGTGCCAGCAGTGAATGGGTGGCTAGAAGTACTAGCACAGATACGCAGTATTTT. Translation: CASSEWVARSTSTDTQYF.

This clone showed up just a few times. CDR3 nucleotide sequence: TGTGCCAGCAGCCAAGGAGGCAGTTCCTACGAGCAGTACTTC. Translation: CASSQGGSSYEQYF. The V and J genes are TRBV5-4 and TRBJ2-7, with D possibly matching TRBD2 (5 bases). Trimming shortened V by 4 bases and J by 1 base, and 12 bases separated the two germline ends. The germline CDR1 and CDR2 sequences are SGHNT and YYREEE (reference sequence). This CDR3 region has 14 residues.

This clone came up once. The rearrangement links TRBV9 to TRBJ2-3; a weak D match, TRBD1 (6 bases). V was clipped by 4 bases and J by 2 bases, with 17 bases between them. Germline CDR1 is SGDLS and CDR2 is YYNGEE. The CDR3 totals 16 residues. CDR3 sequence reads: CASSPGFTGNTDTQYF. The CDR3 DNA is TGTGCCAGCAGCCCGGGGTTCACAGGGAACACAGATACGCAGTATTTT.

This chain links TRBV27 with TRBJ1-3; 7 bases agree with TRBD1. V shed 6 bases, J shed 1 base, and the junction held 15 bases outside the gene matches. This CDR3 comprises 18 residues. CDR1 is MNHEY and CDR2 is SMNVEV in the germline V gene (reference sequence). The CDR3 DNA is TGTGCCAGCAGGAAATCCGGGACAGTTCCCTTGTCTGGAAACACCATATATTTT. Its protein product is CASRKSGTVPLSGNTIYF.

CDR3 bases: TGCGCCAGCAGCTTCGACGTTGGGGGGTTTGGCTACACCTTC. Protein sequence: CASSFDVGGFGYTF. V is TRBV5-1 and J is TRBJ1-2; D is possibly TRBD1 (5 bases). Per the germline V gene, CDR1 is SGHRS and CDR2 is YFSETQ. The V and J ends lost 2 bases and 7 bases respectively, with 15 bases between them. The length of the CDR3 is 14 residues.

This clone was recorded a few times. The junction does not match germline at one end; this may be a read error. The chain joins TRBV5-4 to TRBJ1-2; TRBD1 matches 10 bases. Germline CDR1 SGHNT, CDR2 YYREEE (reference sequence). This CDR3 is built from 16 residues. The CDR3 here is CATSSYGQGVGYGYTF. Written as DNA, the CDR3 is TGTGCCACCAGCAGCTACGGACAGGGGGTCGGGTATGGCTACACCTTC.

This clone was found a few times. V gene TRBV19 combines with J gene TRBJ2-5; 11 bases agree with TRBD1. The CDR3 length is 15 residues. V shed 5 bases and J 5 bases; nucleotides not matched to a gene: 7. Germline CDR1 is LNHDA and CDR2 is SQIVND (reference sequence). CDR3 amino acids: CASSSRTGGRETQYF. CDR3 in DNA: TGTGCCAGTAGTTCCCGGACAGGGGGCCGGGAGACCCAGTACTTC.

The rearrangement joins TRBV6-5 to TRBJ1-2; unclear D gene. Per germline, CDR1 MNHEY and CDR2 SVGAGI. V was pared by 6 bases and J by 2 bases, with 13 bases between. The CDR3 extends over 14 amino acids. The CDR3 reads CASSVTLGNYGYTF. The CDR3 DNA reads TGTGCCAGCAGCGTAACTTTGGGCAACTATGGCTACACCTTC.

For this clone: The CDR3 does not close with the conserved phenylalanine or tryptophan, likely indicating a read error. The rearrangement links TRBV5-6 to TRBJ2-7; D may be TRBD1 (6 bases). Deletions cut 2 bases from V and 7 bases from J, with 13 bases between. Germline V CDR1 and CDR2: SGHDT, YYEEEE. CDR3 length equals 13 residues. CDR3 residues: CASSLSLTGEQYL. The CDR3 DNA follows: TGTGCCAGCAGCTTAAGCCTAACAGGGGAGCAGTACTTG.

V and J are TRBV4-3 and TRBJ2-7; the match to TRBD1 covers 7 bases. The CDR3 has 14 amino acids. The germline V gene has CDR1 LGHNA and CDR2 YSLEER. V lost 5 bases to trimming and J lost 2 bases; unmatched junction nucleotides: 6. The CDR3 DNA sequence: TGCGCCAGCAGCACCCGGACAGGAGCCTACGAGCAGTACTTC. Translating it yields CASSTRTGAYEQYF.

This chain connects TRBV11-2 to TRBJ2-7, with 9 bases that match TRBD1. Germline V gene sequence: CDR1 SGHAT, CDR2 FQNNGV. The length of the CDR3 is 15 residues. V shed 1 base, J shed 2 bases, and the junction held 3 bases outside the gene matches. CDR3 sequence (DNA): TGTGCCAGCAGCTTAGTCGGGACAGGGACCTACGAGCAGTACTTC. Translating it yields CASSLVGTGTYEQYF.

The chain couples TRBV23-1 to TRBJ2-2; 11 bases are shared with TRBD1. TRBV23-1 is recorded as an ORF, its role being uncertain. Germline trimming cut 0 bases from V and 8 bases from J; bases unmatched to any gene: 5. This CDR3 comprises 16 residues. DNA for the CDR3: TGCGCCAGCAGTCAATCTTGGGACAGGGGGTGTGGGGAGCTGTTTTTT. Translation gives CASSQSWDRGCGELFF.

In the case of this clone: At one boundary the junction diverges from the germline segment, which might be a read error. J is TRBJ1-2 and V is TRBV2; 8 positions agree with TRBD1. Per germline, CDR1 SNHLY and CDR2 FYNNEI. This CDR3 spans 13 amino acids. The CDR3 DNA follows: TGTGCCAGCAGTGACAGGGGGCGCGATGGCTACACCTTT. Translating it yields CASSDRGRDGYTF.

In its sample, this clone was seen a few times. The conserved phenylalanine or tryptophan is not found at the CDR3 terminus, so this likely reflects a read error. V is TRBV6-1 and J is TRBJ1-6, with TRBD1 matching 10 bases. The CDR3 is made up of 16 amino acids. Germline loops: CDR1 MNHNS, CDR2 SASEGT. With 4 bases clipped from V and 13 bases from J, the junction kept 13 bases outside the gene matches. The CDR3 loop is CASSAKTGGRPGPLHL. CDR3 DNA sequence: TGTGCCAGCAGTGCCAAGACAGGGGGCAGGCCAGGGCCCCTCCACTTG.

V is TRBV27 and J is TRBJ2-1; TRBD2 matches 10 bases. This CDR3 comprises 17 residues. CDR1 and CDR2 from the germline V gene are MNHEY and SMNVEV (reference sequence). V was clipped by 2 bases and J by 11 bases; unmatched bases: 15. The CDR3 DNA reads TGTGCCAGCAGTTTACGAATTCTAGCGGGGGTGGACGTTAAGCAGTTCTTC. Translation: CASSLRILAGVDVKQFF.

The chain carries TRBV20-1 and TRBJ2-1; no clear D. V dropped 3 bases and J dropped 5 bases, with 5 bases sitting between them. The germline gives CDR1 DFQATT, CDR2 SNEGSKA (reference sequence). This CDR3 spans 11 amino acids. For the CDR3, the DNA is TGCAGTGCTAGTTCTAACAATGAGCAGTTCTTC. Amino acids: CSASSNNEQFF.

V is TRBV5-6 and J is TRBJ1-6, with D perhaps matching TRBD1 (5 bases). The CDR3 contains 16 residues. Germline V lookup: CDR1 SGHDT, CDR2 YYEEEE. V was trimmed by 1 base and J by 5 bases, leaving 13 bases between them. The CDR3 nucleotides read TGTGCCAGCAGCTTGTATCGCGCAGGGAATAATTCACCCCTCCACTTT. Translating gives CASSLYRAGNNSPLHF.